A single sample gave rise to the 9 T cell receptor beta chains below, sequenced in a study of T cell responses to AZD1222 COVID-19 vaccine. TCRdb's table, derived via immunoSEQ multiplex PCR, lists solely in-frame clones and lacks some. Counted here are 95,000 to 110,000 clones, roughly 86% occurring once; the ten biggest clones make up 2.5% to 4%. Material: peripheral blood, obtained 28 days after the second dose of the MenACWY control vaccine. The receptor set was obtained from an adult who received the MenACWY meningococcal vaccine as a control.

This clone was counted once. The CDR3 DNA follows: TGTGCCAGCAGCCAACTACAGGGGGGATTCGTAGAGACCCAGTACTTC. Residues: CASSQLQGGFVETQYF. The rearrangement links TRBV14 to TRBJ2-5; 8 nucleotides match TRBD1. This CDR3 is built from 16 residues. CDR1 and CDR2 from the germline V gene are SGHDN and FVKESK. Trimming took 2 bases from V and 4 from J; bases not matched to a gene: 9. Complete variable domain (other parts from reference TRBV14 and TRBJ2-5): EAGVTQFPSHSVIEKGQTVTLRCDPISGHDNLYWYRRVMGKEIKFLLHFVKESKQDESGMPNNRFLAERTGGTYSTLKVQPAELEDSGVYFCASSQLQGGFVETQYFGPGTRLLVL.

The genes are TRBV4-3 and TRBJ1-2; D remains unclear. The CDR3 has 13 residues. Germline V gives CDR1 LGHNA, CDR2 YSLEER. Trimming took 3 bases from V and 7 from J, leaving 12 bases between them. CDR3 region: CASSQVSEGGYTF. The DNA of the CDR3 is TGCGCCAGCAGCCAGGTTTCCGAGGGTGGCTACACCTTC.

V gene TRBV11-2 combines with J gene TRBJ1-2; perhaps TRBD1 as D (5 bases). V lost 3 bases, J lost 3 bases, and 11 bases lay in between. The CDR3 loop spans 14 amino acids. Looked up from germline, CDR1 is SGHAT and CDR2 is FQNNGV. CDR3 in DNA: TGTGCCAGCAGCTTGGCTTCAGGGTACTATGGCTACACCTTC. Its translation: CASSLASGYYGYTF.

The rearrangement links TRBV30 to TRBJ2-7; D unclear. Per the germline V gene, CDR1 is GTSNPN and CDR2 is SVGIG (reference sequence). The CDR3 sequence is 13 residues long. Trimming took off 4 bases at V and 2 bases at J, with 12 bases between the two ends. The CDR3 here is CAWNGLPTYEQYF. The CDR3 coding sequence is TGTGCCTGGAACGGGCTACCAACCTACGAGCAGTACTTC.

V usage is TRBV28 and J usage is TRBJ1-1, with D tentatively TRBD1 (6 bases). Germline V lookup: CDR1 MDHEN, CDR2 SYDVKM. The CDR3 totals 13 residues. The ends were cut back, 2 bases at V and 11 bases at J, with 15 bases in the middle. This chain's CDR3 is CASSLAGGEGAFF. The CDR3 region has the DNA TGTGCCAGCAGTTTAGCCGGGGGCGAGGGGGCTTTCTTT.

The CDR3 region is CASSDPGTVTYEQYF. DNA for the CDR3: TGTGCCAGCAGTGACCCCGGGACAGTGACATACGAGCAGTACTTC. J is TRBJ2-7 and V is TRBV6-2 or TRBV6-3, with 7 positions matching TRBD1. With V trimmed by 5 bases and J by 4 bases, 11 bases remained unmatched. The germline gives CDR1 MNHEY, CDR2 SVGEGT. The CDR3 has 15 amino acids.

The chain recombines TRBV15 with TRBJ2-7; D ambiguous. Germline V gene sequence: CDR1 LNHNV, CDR2 YYDKDF (reference sequence). The CDR3 spans 13 residues. V was trimmed by 1 base and J by 3 bases, leaving 7 bases between them. CDR3 bases: TGTGCCACCAGCAGAGCTGGTAGCTACGAGCAGTACTTC. Its protein product is CATSRAGSYEQYF.

As regards this clone: Within the sample, other DNA sequences also encode this same CDR3. The chain is built from TRBV12-3 or TRBV12-4 and TRBJ1-1, with D maybe TRBD1 (5 bases). The V end was cut by 1 base, the J end by 5 bases, with 8 bases between. The CDR3 consists of 13 residues. In DNA, the CDR3 is TGTGCCAGCAGTTTAGGTGGGGGAACTGAAGCTTTCTTT. It encodes CASSLGGGTEAFF.

J is TRBJ1-2 and V is TRBV19; D is perhaps TRBD1 (6 bases). The CDR3 runs to 17 residues. The germline V gene encodes CDR1 LNHDA and CDR2 SQIVND (reference sequence). V lost 3 bases and J lost 7, with 24 bases in between. In DNA, the CDR3 is TGTGCCAGTAGTATGCAAAGACGAACAGGGAAGGATTCTGGCTACACCTTC. As protein: CASSMQRRTGKDSGYTF. Looking up the rest from reference TRBV19 and TRBJ1-2 gives the full variable domain: DGGITQSPKYLFRKEGQNVTLSCEQNLNHDAMYWYRQDPGQGLRLIYYSQIVNDFQKGDIAEGYSVSREKKESFPLTVTSAQKNPTAFYLCASSMQRRTGKDSGYTFGSGTRLTVV.